What follows are 9 T cell receptor beta chains derived from one specimen sequenced in a study of beta chain features in type 1 diabetes (dated 2018 in TCRdb). Libraries were prepared through the immunoSEQ multiplex PCR assay. The entire amount of isolated RNA was reverse transcribed using the High Capacity cDNA Reverse Transcription Kit, so the sequenced TCRB transcripts were expressed ones. TCRdb holds this immuneACCESS table with in-frame rearrangements only. Some clones are missing; in checked studies, unresolved V genes explain under half, and the rest has no known cause. The sample table holds 300,000 to 400,000 clones, of which around 13% were seen once. Of the sample, 0.015% to 0.02% falls within the top ten clones. The sample taken for sequencing was naive CD4+ T cells from blood. The cell subset or site label, read with the paper, signifies: true naive CD4+ T cells. The receptors here all came from a man younger than 35 in good health.

The chain employs TRBV5-4 and TRBJ2-5; 8 bases match TRBD2. After removal of 2 bases from V and 3 bases from J, the junction contained 6 bases not matched to a gene. This CDR3 contains 15 residues. CDR1 SGHNT and CDR2 YYREEE come from the germline V gene (reference sequence). CDR3 protein: CASSFGAGVEETQYF. The CDR3 DNA is TGTGCCAGCAGCTTCGGAGCGGGGGTGGAAGAGACCCAGTACTTC.

Only a few counts were recorded for this clone. The rearrangement uses TRBV23-1 and TRBJ1-1; D is ambiguous. TRBV23-1 is reported as an ORF; its role is uncertain. The CDR3 is 13 residues long. Trimming pared 8 bases from V and 4 bases from J, leaving 14 bases between. Here the CDR3 DNA reads TGCGCCAGCGGAGCATTTTCCGGCACTGAAGCTTTCTTT. It specifies CASGAFSGTEAFF.

The table lists this clone with a count of one. The chain couples TRBV28 to TRBJ2-3; D is perhaps TRBD1 (5 bases). The CDR3 covers 15 residues. CDR1 and CDR2 from the germline V gene are MDHEN and SYDVKM. Deletions cut 5 bases from V and 2 bases from J, with 14 bases between. As DNA, the CDR3 is TGTGCCAGCAGTGTGGGCCTGGGGCCCACAGATACGCAGTATTTT. Translated: CASSVGLGPTDTQYF.

This clone was observed a few times. The chain recombines TRBV29-1 with TRBJ1-4, with 9 positions matching TRBD1. The ends lost 0 bases at V and 8 bases at J; junction bases unmatched: 4. Germline loops: CDR1 SQVTM, CDR2 ANQGSEA. The CDR3 runs 14 residues. CDR3 residues: CSVEDGTGIEKLFF. DNA of the CDR3: TGCAGCGTTGAAGATGGGACAGGGATCGAAAAACTGTTTTTT.

The rearrangement joins TRBV5-1 to TRBJ2-1; D not resolved. Germline V gene lookup returns CDR1 SGHRS and CDR2 YFSETQ. The germline V and J ends were trimmed by 0 bases and 7 bases, with 14 bases remaining between them. CDR3 length: 15 amino acids. This CDR3 is CASSLVVTGSNEQFF. The CDR3 region has the DNA TGCGCCAGCAGCTTGGTTGTGACGGGTTCGAATGAGCAGTTCTTC.

The chain carries TRBV18 and TRBJ1-1; D uncertain. The CDR3 contains 14 residues. Trimming pared 3 bases from V and 3 bases from J, leaving 11 bases between. In germline, CDR1 is KGHSH, CDR2 LQKENI. The CDR3 protein is CASSPGAADTEAFF. The CDR3, as DNA: TGTGCCAGCTCACCCGGCGCCGCGGACACTGAAGCTTTCTTT.

The chain uses TRBV4-1 and TRBJ2-7; D perhaps matches TRBD2 (6 bases). CDR3 length equals 16 residues. Germline V gene sequence: CDR1 MGHRA, CDR2 YSYEKL. Trimming pared 1 base from V and 2 bases from J, leaving 15 bases between. CDR3 sequence reads: CASSQANGWGAYEQYF. DNA for the CDR3: TGCGCCAGCAGCCAAGCTAACGGCTGGGGGGCCTACGAGCAGTACTTC.

Notes on this clone: Its ends do not fully match the called genes, so a read error is possible. V usage is TRBV6-1 and J usage is TRBJ2-7, with D possibly TRBD1 on 6 matching bases. The germline V gene encodes CDR1 MNHNS and CDR2 SASEGT. The length of the CDR3 is 14 residues. This CDR3 is CDSRADRSGYEQYF. The CDR3, as DNA: TGTGACAGCAGGGCAGACAGGTCCGGCTACGAGCAGTACTTC.

This clone was detected a few times. This sequence joins TRBV5-5 and TRBJ2-2; 8 bases fit TRBD1. This CDR3 region has 14 residues. J lost 5 bases, V lost 10 bases, and 10 bases had no gene match. Germline CDR1 reads SGHKS; CDR2 reads YYEKEE (reference sequence). CDR3 in amino acids: CASQGTGLTGELFF. In nucleotides, the CDR3 is TGTGCCTCCCAGGGGACAGGACTAACCGGGGAGCTGTTTTTT.